The clone carrying this T cell receptor beta chain showed up many times. Its antigen remains unidentified. This sample was included in a study of CD8 T cells in ankylosing spondylitis. Looked up from germline, CDR1 is DFQATT and CDR2 is SNEGSKA (reference sequence). V dropped 3 bases and J dropped 4 bases, with 15 bases sitting between them. CDR3 length equals 14 residues. MiXCR was run by TCRdb on the 5' RACE reads, yielding one entry per CDR3 protein. The table lists 150,000 to 200,000 distinct CDR3 sequences, 10% to 15% of them singletons. Study results and limitations: Disease-associated clonotypes exhibited CD8+ identity and were relatively infrequent in peripheral blood. Earlier literature documents some of the motif variants in reactive arthritis synovial fluid and blood. Significant enrichment of disease-linked clones was reported in matched ankylosing spondylitis synovial fluid.

The sample was blood, either unsorted or a sorted T cell fraction (not recorded which). The TCR sequence derives from a female donor with ankylosing spondylitis or in good health (not recorded which). The V gene is TRBV20-1, the J gene TRBJ1-2, with D unclear. Here the CDR3 DNA reads TGCAGTGCTAGTCGCGGAGGTATCGGCTATGGCTACACCTTC. Translating gives CSASRGGIGYGYTF.